Only a few counts were recorded for the clone carrying this T cell receptor (beta chain). The target antigen is unknown. Trimming stripped 5 bases from V and 1 base from J, with 11 bases between. This CDR3 has 14 residues. The germline gives CDR1 SGHNT, CDR2 YENEEA. This entry is derived from a study of T-cell reconstitution after alpha-beta-depleted transplantation in children. Preparation of the TCRbeta library involved a method that used unique molecular identifiers. TCRdb recomputed calls from the PCR reads with MiXCR, one row per CDR3 protein. Among some 600,000 distinct CDR3 sequences listed, 13% were seen once. Study-level points and caveats: When one year had passed after transplant, most T-cell counts and diversity came from newly produced T cells.

The receptor was derived from a male patient younger than 18 who had a stem cell transplant for acute myeloid leukemia, so the T cells may come from the graft donor. Sequencing was performed on PBMCs, mostly from graft donor cells, taken 360 days after TCRalphabeta/CD19-depleted stem cell transplant. The chain couples TRBV11-3 to TRBJ1-1, with D possibly TRBD1 on 6 matching bases. For the CDR3, the DNA is TGTGCCAGCAGCCCCCAGGGGCCGAACACTGAAGCTTTCTTT. Residues: CASSPQGPNTEAFF.